This T cell receptor beta chain came from a study of blood T cell repertoires in COVID-19. Whole-study context: There were acute and convalescent COVID-19 samples, and they came from the United States, Italy and Spain. T cells, B-cell-depleted T cells, or PBMCs supplied cDNA or gDNA.

The V end lost 8 bases, the J end lost 0 bases, and 7 bases lay between the germline ends. This CDR3 region has 12 residues. From germline, CDR1 is LNHDA and CDR2 SQIVND (reference sequence). Under the authors' procedure: Amplification of reference gene primers provided the estimated nucleated cell counts. The repertoire was sequenced with immunoSEQ multiplex PCR; TCRdb's copy has only in-frame clones and lacks some. The V and J calls and clone size are taken from that table; D and trimming were inferred from the DNA. The data hold some 290,000 clones, with around 83% observed a single time. The material sequenced was peripheral blood. This chain joins TRBV19 and TRBJ1-1; possible D gene TRBD1, 6 bases. The receptor's source is a man between 18 and 29 years old with active or convalescent COVID-19. The CDR3 region is CASQGLNTEAFF. The CDR3 DNA sequence: TGTGCCAGTCAGGGGCTGAACACTGAAGCTTTCTTT.